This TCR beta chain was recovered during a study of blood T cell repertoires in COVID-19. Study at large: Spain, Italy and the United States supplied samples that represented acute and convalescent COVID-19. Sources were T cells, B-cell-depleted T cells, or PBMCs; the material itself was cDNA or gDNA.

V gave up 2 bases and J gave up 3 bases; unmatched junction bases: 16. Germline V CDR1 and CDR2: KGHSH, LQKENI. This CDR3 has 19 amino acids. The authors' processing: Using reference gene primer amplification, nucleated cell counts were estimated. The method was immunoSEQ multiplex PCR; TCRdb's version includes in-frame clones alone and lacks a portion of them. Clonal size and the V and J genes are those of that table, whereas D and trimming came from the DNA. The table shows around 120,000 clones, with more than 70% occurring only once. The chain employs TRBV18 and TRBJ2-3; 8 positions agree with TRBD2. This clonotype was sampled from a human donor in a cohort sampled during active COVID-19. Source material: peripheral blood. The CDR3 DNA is TGTGCCAGCTCACCAGGGGCCGATTGGAGACTAGCGTTGACAGATACGCAGTATTTT. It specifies CASSPGADWRLALTDTQYF.